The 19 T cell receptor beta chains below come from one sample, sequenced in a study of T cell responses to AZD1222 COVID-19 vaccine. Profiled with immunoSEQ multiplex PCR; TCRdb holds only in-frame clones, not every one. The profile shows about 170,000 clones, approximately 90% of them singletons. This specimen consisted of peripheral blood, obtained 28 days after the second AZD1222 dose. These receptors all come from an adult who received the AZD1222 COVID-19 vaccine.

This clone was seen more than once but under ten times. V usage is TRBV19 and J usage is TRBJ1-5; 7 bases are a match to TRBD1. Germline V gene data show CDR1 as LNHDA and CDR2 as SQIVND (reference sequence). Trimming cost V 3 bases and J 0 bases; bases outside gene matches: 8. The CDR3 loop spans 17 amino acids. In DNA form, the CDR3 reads TGTGCCAGTAGTATTACTGGAGGGGGCCATAGCAATCAGCCCCAGCATTTT. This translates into CASSITGGGHSNQPQHF.

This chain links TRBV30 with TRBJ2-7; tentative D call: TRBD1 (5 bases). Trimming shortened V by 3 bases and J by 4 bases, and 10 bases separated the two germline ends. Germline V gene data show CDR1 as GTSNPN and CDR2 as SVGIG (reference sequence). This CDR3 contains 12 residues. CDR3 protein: CAWSVQGYEQYF. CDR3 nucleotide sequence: TGTGCCTGGAGCGTGCAGGGTTACGAGCAGTACTTC. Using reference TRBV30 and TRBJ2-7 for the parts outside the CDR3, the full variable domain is SQTIHQWPATLVQPVGSPLSLECTVEGTSNPNLYWYRQAAGRGLQLLFYSVGIGQISSEVPQNLSASRPQDRQFILSSKKLLLSDSGFYLCAWSVQGYEQYFGPGTRLTVT.

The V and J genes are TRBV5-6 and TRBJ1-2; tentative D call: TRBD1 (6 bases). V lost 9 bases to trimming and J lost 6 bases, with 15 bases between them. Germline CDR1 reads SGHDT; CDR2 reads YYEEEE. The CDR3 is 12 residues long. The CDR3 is CATGGGGHGYTF. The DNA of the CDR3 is TGTGCCACCGGAGGGGGGGGTCATGGCTACACCTTC.

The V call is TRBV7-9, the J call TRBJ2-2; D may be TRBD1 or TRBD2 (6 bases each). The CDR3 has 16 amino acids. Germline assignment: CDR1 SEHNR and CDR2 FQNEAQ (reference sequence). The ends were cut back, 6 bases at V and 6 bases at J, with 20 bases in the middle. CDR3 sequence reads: CASSRSRGQGPGELFF. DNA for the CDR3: TGTGCCAGCAGTCGTTCCCGGGGGCAGGGTCCCGGGGAGCTGTTTTTT.

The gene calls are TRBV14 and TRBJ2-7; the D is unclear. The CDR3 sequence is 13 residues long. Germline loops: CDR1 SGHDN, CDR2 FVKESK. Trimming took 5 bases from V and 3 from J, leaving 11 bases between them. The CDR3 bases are TGTGCCAGCAGCGAGCAGATATACTACGAGCAGTACTTC. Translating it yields CASSEQIYYEQYF.

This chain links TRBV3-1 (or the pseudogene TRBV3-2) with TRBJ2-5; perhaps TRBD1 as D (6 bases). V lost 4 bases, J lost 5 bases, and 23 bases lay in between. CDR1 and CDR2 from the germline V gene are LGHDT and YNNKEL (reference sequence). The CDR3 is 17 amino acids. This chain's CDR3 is CASSRYARFRGRETQYF. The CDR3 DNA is TGTGCCAGCAGCCGCTACGCACGTTTCAGGGGCCGGGAGACCCAGTACTTC.

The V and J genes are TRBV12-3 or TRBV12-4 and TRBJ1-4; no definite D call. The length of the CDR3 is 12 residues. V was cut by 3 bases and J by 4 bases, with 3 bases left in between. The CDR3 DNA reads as TGTGCCAGCAGTTTGGGTAATGAAAAACTGTTTTTT. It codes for CASSLGNEKLFF.

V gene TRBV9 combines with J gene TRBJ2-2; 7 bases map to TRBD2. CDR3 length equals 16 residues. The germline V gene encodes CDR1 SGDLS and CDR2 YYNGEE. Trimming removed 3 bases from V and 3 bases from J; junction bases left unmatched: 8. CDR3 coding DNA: TGTGCCAGCAGCGCCCGTTTTGCGGGGGACACCGGGGAGCTGTTTTTT. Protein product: CASSARFAGDTGELFF.

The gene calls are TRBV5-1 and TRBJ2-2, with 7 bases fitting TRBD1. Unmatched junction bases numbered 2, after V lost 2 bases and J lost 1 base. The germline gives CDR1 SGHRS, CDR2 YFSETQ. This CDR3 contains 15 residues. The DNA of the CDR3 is TGCGCCAGCAGCTTAAGGACAGGGAACACCGGGGAGCTGTTTTTT. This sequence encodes CASSLRTGNTGELFF. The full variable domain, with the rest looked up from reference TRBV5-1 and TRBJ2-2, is KAGVTQTPRYLIKTRGQQVTLSCSPISGHRSVSWYQQTPGQGLQFLFEYFSETQRNKGNFPGRFSGRQFSNSRSEMNVSTLELGDSALYLCASSLRTGNTGELFFGEGSRLTVL.

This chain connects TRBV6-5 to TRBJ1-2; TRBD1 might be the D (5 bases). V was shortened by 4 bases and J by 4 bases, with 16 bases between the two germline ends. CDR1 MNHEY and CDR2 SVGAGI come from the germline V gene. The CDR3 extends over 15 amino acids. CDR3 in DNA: TGTGCCAGCAGTTCTGCTGGAGGGGTCGGCTATGGCTACACCTTC. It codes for CASSSAGGVGYGYTF.

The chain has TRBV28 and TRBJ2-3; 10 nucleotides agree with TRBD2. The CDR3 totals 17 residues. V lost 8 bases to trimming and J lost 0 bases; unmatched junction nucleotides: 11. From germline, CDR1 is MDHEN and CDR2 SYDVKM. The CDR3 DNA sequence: TGTGCCAGCGGTAGGGTAGCGGGGGGACCTAGCACAGATACGCAGTATTTT. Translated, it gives CASGRVAGGPSTDTQYF.

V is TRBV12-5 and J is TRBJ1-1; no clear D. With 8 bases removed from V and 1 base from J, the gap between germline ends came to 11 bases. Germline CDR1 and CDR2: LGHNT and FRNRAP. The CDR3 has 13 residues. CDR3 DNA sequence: TGTGCTAGTAGACTTGGGGAGAACACTGAAGCTTTCTTT. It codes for CASRLGENTEAFF. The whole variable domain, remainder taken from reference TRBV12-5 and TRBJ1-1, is DARVTQTPRHKVTEMGQEVTMRCQPILGHNTVFWYRQTMMQGLELLAYFRNRAPLDDSGMPKDRFSAEMPDATLATLKIQPSEPRDSAVYFCASRLGENTEAFFGQGTRLTVV.

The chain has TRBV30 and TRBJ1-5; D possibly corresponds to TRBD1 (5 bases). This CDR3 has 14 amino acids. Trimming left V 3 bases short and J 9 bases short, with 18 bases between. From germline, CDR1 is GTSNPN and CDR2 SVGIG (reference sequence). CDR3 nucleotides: TGTGCCTGGAGCCCGCAGGGTGGGGCAATGCCCCAGCATTTT. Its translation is CAWSPQGGAMPQHF.

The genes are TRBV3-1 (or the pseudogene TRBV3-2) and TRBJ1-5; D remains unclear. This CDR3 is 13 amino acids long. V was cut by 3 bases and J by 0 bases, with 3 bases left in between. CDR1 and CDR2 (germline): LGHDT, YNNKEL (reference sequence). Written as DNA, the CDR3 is TGTGCCAGCAGCCAGGATAGCAATCAGCCCCAGCATTTT. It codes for CASSQDSNQPQHF.

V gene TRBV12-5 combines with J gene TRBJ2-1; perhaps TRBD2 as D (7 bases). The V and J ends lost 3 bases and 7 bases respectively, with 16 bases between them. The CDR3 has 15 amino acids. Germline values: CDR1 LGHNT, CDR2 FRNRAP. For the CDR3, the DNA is TGTGCTAGTGGTTTTCGGGGGGCTGGGGAGAATGAGCAGTTCTTC. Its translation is CASGFRGAGENEQFF.

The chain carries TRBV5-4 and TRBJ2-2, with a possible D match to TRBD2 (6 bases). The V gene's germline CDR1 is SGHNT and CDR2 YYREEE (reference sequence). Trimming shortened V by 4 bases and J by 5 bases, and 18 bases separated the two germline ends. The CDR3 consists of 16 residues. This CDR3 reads CASSAILALGTGELFF. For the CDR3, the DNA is TGTGCCAGCAGCGCCATACTAGCTCTGGGGACCGGGGAGCTGTTTTTT.

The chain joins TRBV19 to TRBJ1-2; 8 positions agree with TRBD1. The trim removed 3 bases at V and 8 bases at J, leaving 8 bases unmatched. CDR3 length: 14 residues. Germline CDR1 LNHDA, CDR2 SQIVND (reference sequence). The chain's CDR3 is CASSMDRVSWGYTF. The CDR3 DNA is TGTGCCAGTAGTATGGACAGGGTGTCTTGGGGCTACACCTTC.

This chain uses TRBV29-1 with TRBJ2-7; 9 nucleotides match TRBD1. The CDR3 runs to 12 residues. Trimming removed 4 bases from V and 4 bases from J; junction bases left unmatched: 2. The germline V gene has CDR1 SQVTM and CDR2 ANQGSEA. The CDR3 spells CSVGDRGYEQYF. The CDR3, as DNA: TGCAGCGTTGGTGACAGGGGGTACGAGCAGTACTTC.

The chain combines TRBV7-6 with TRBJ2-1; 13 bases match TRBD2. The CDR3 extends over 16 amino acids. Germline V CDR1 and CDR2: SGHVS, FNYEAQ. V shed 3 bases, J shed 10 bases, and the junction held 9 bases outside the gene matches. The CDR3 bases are TGTGCCAGCAGCTTGGGGACTAGCGGGGACGGGGGGGAGCAGTTCTTC. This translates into CASSLGTSGDGGEQFF.